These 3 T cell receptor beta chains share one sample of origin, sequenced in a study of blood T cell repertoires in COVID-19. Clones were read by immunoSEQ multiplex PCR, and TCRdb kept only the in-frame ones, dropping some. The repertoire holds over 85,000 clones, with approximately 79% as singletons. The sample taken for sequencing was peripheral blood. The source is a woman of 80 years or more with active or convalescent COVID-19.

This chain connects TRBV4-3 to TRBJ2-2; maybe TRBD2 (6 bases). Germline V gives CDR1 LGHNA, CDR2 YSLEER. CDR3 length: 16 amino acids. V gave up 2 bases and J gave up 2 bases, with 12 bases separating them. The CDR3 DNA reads TGCGCCAGCAGCCAATCCGGGACTTATAACACCGGGGAGCTGTTTTTT. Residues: CASSQSGTYNTGELFF.

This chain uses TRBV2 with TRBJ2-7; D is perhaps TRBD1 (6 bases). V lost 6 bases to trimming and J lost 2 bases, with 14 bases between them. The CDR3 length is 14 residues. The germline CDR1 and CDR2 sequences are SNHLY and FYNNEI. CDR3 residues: CASRVYNRAYEQYF. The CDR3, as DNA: TGTGCCAGCAGGGTATATAACAGGGCCTACGAGCAGTACTTC.

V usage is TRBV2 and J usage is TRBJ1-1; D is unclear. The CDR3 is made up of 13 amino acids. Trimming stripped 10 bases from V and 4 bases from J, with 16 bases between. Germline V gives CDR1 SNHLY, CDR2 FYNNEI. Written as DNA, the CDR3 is TGTGCCACCCCAATCGATAGGAGCACTGAAGCTTTCTTT. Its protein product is CATPIDRSTEAFF. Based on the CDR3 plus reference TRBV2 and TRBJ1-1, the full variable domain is EPEVTQTPSHQVTQMGQEVILRCVPISNHLYFYWYRQILGQKVEFLVSFYNNEISEKSEIFDDQFSVERPDGSNFTLKIRSTKLEDSAMYFCATPIDRSTEAFFGQGTRLTVV.